This is a list of T cell receptor beta chains from one sample in a study of T cell repertoires in aging, cancer and after chemotherapy. MiXCR, run by TCRdb on the multiplex PCR reads, gives a single entry per CDR3 protein. The table shows roughly 3,000 distinct CDR3 sequences, with approximately 42% occurring only once. The material sequenced was blood. The receptors come from a human donor with a blood cancer. CDR3s include the opening cysteine and the closing phenylalanine or tryptophan. Each record gives: clone size, D gene, J gene, CDR3 length, V gene, CDR3 protein, CDR3 DNA. D genes are given only for firm matches. Not all rows give a size; the values are once, few, many and, for expanded clones, a class.

NA | TRBD1 | TRBJ2-1 | 15 | TRBV6-5 | CASSRTGESYNEQFF | TGTGCCAGCAGTAGGACAGGGGAATCCTACAATGAGCAGTTCTTC
NA | NA | TRBJ1-6 | 18 | TRBV19 | CASSVDGARSSYNSPLHF | TGTGCCAGTAGTGTAGACGGGGCGCGGAGCTCCTATAATTCACCCCTCCACTTT
few | NA | TRBJ2-7 | 11 | TRBV30 | CAWSVQYEQYF | TGTGCCTGGAGTGTACAGTACGAGCAGTACTTC
NA | TRBD2 | TRBJ2-7 | 16 | TRBV24-1 | CATSDPTSGRAYEQYF | TGTGCCACCAGTGACCCTACTAGCGGGAGGGCCTACGAGCAGTACTTC
few | TRBD1 | TRBJ1-6 | 15 | TRBV5-4 | CASSFQTGGRSPLHF | TGTGCCAGCAGCTTTCAGACAGGGGGTCGTTCACCCCTCCACTTT
NA | TRBD1 | TRBJ1-5 | 14 | TRBV6-5 | CASRQGERNQPQHF | TGTGCCAGCAGACAGGGGGAACGCAATCAGCCCCAGCATTTT
NA | NA | TRBJ2-7 | 15 | TRBV27 | CASSLGPGEFYEQYF | TGTGCCAGCAGTCTTGGTCCGGGGGAATTCTACGAGCAGTACTTC
few | NA | TRBJ1-4 | 14 | TRBV29-1 | CSVAPYGLNEKLFF | TGCAGCGTCGCACCATATGGGTTAAATGAAAAACTGTTTTTT
few | TRBD2 | TRBJ2-1 | 15 | TRBV6-5 | CASSPTGLEYNEQFF | TGTGCCAGCAGTCCCACAGGACTAGAATACAATGAGCAGTTCTTC
NA | NA | TRBJ2-2 | 14 | TRBV19 | CASMGRLGAGELFF | TGTGCCAGTATGGGCCGACTGGGAGCCGGGGAGCTGTTTTTT
few | NA | TRBJ2-5 | 16 | TRBV5-4 | CASSPPSGIIQETQYF | TGTGCCAGCAGCCCGCCCAGCGGTATCATCCAAGAGACCCAGTACTTC
NA | NA | TRBJ2-3 | 14 | TRBV7-2 | CASSPLTNTDTQYF | TGTGCCAGCAGCCCACTAACAAACACAGATACGCAGTATTTT
few | NA | TRBJ2-1 | 14 | TRBV19 | CASSVGARANEQFF | TGTGCCAGTAGTGTGGGGGCGAGGGCGAATGAGCAGTTCTTC
NA | NA | TRBJ1-2 | 13 | TRBV18 | CASSPRVGYGYTF | TGTGCCAGCTCACCGAGGGTGGGCTATGGCTACACCTTC
NA | NA | TRBJ1-1 | 16 | TRBV29-1 | CSVVGADLTLNTEAFF | TGCAGCGTTGTAGGGGCAGACCTTACCTTGAACACTGAAGCTTTCTTT
NA | TRBD1 | TRBJ2-7 | 18 | TRBV11-3 | CASSLGGSGQSISYEQYF | TGTGCCAGCAGCTTAGGGGGGTCGGGACAGAGCATTTCCTACGAGCAGTACTTC
NA | NA | TRBJ2-3 | 13 | TRBV19 | CASKGQRTDTQYF | TGTGCCAGTAAGGGGCAGCGCACAGATACGCAGTATTTT
few | NA | TRBJ2-3 | 13 | TRBV5-6 | CASSVSSTDTQYF | TGTGCCAGCAGCGTTTCTAGCACAGATACGCAGTATTTT
few | NA | TRBJ2-1 | 14 | TRBV7-2 | CASSFLNTNNEQFF | TGTGCCAGCAGCTTCCTTAACACGAACAATGAGCAGTTCTTC
NA | NA | TRBJ1-2 | 14 | TRBV6-5 | CASSYGSARDGYTF | TGTGCCAGCAGTTACGGAAGCGCGCGGGACGGCTACACCTTC
NA | NA | TRBJ1-6 | 15 | TRBV6-5 | CASSYNREKNSPLHF | TGTGCCAGCAGTTATAACAGGGAGAAAAATTCACCCCTCCACTTT
few | NA | TRBJ1-4 | 13 | TRBV5-6 | CASSSPGFEKLFF | TGTGCCAGCAGCTCGCCGGGATTTGAAAAACTGTTTTTT
few | NA | TRBJ2-2 | 14 | TRBV6-2/TRBV6-3 | CASTLRLDSGELFF | TGTGCCAGCACCCTCCGGCTCGACTCCGGGGAGCTGTTTTTT
medium-sized | NA | TRBJ2-7 | 12 | TRBV29-1 | CSVKPDSNEQYF | TGCAGCGTTAAACCGGACAGCAACGAGCAGTACTTC
NA | NA | TRBJ2-3 | 13 | TRBV30 | CAWSTRQGGTQYF | TGTGCCTGGAGTACACGACAGGGAGGGACGCAGTATTTT
few | NA | TRBJ1-4 | 15 | TRBV6-5 | CASSDFRGEVEKLFF | TGTGCCAGCAGTGACTTCAGGGGAGAAGTTGAAAAACTGTTTTTT
once | NA | TRBJ1-2 | 15 | TRBV19 | CASSMRGAQDYGYTF | TGTGCCAGTAGTATGAGGGGGGCGCAAGACTATGGCTACACCTTC
NA | TRBD2 | TRBJ2-3 | 16 | TRBV6-6 | CASSLRGTGLTDTQYF | TGTGCCAGCAGTTTGCGGGGGACGGGTCTCACAGATACGCAGTATTTT
NA | NA | TRBJ2-3 | 16 | TRBV24-1 | CATSDGGGGLTDTQYF | TGTGCCACCAGTGATGGGGGGGGGGGCCTCACAGATACGCAGTATTTT
NA | TRBD1 | TRBJ1-6 | 15 | TRBV19 | CASSVGTGGQSPLHF | TGTGCCAGTAGTGTCGGGACAGGGGGACAATCACCCCTCCACTTT
NA | NA | TRBJ1-2 | 15 | TRBV6-1 | CASSESGWAGDGYTF | TGTGCCAGCAGTGAATCCGGATGGGCGGGGGATGGCTACACCTTC